Below, one TCR beta chain is given with its context. The sample comes from a study of T cell changes during pregnancy in multiple sclerosis. V lost 1 base and J lost 3, with 16 bases in between. CDR1 is MGHRA, CDR2 YSYEKL, per germline. CDR3 length equals 16 residues. Sequenced by immunoSEQ multiplex PCR; TCRdb stores in-frame clones only, minus some. This sample has about 68,000 clones, with less than 95% found just once. This specimen consisted of peripheral blood, obtained in the second trimester of pregnancy. The rearrangement joins TRBV4-1 to TRBJ2-7; the D gene is possibly TRBD1 (6 bases). This receptor was identified in a female donor with multiple sclerosis, enrolled in a pregnancy study. The DNA for the CDR3 is TGCGCCAGCAGCCAAGGCGGGCCGAGGGGGTACTACGAGCAGTACTTC. Protein: CASSQGGPRGYYEQYF.